These 30 T cell receptor beta chains share one sample of origin, sequenced in a study of T cell responses to AZD1222 COVID-19 vaccine. Profiled with immunoSEQ multiplex PCR; TCRdb holds only in-frame clones, not every one. The sample includes some 40,000 clones, about 78% of them seen just once. The input for sequencing was peripheral blood, taken on day 0 of AZD1222 vaccination. The receptors were sampled from an adult in good health.

This chain links TRBV5-1 with TRBJ2-1, with no clear D. The CDR3 spans 12 residues. Germline CDR1 and CDR2: SGHRS and YFSETQ. V lost 3 bases and J lost 5, with 6 bases in between. The CDR3 nucleotides read TGCGCCAGCAGCTCCGGTGACAATGAGCAGTTCTTC. As protein: CASSSGDNEQFF.

This clone was observed a handful of times. The V call is TRBV30, the J call TRBJ1-3, with 7 positions matching TRBD1. Germline CDR1 is GTSNPN and CDR2 is SVGIG (reference sequence). This CDR3 is 14 amino acids long. V was pared by 3 bases and J by 4 bases, with 6 bases of the junction left unmatched. CDR3 protein: CAWSAGTAGNTIYF. DNA for the CDR3: TGTGCCTGGAGCGCAGGGACAGCCGGAAACACCATATATTTT.

This chain's CDR3 is CASRQAASGGANEQFF. Here the CDR3 DNA reads TGTGCCAGCAGACAGGCGGCTAGCGGGGGGGCCAATGAGCAGTTCTTC. This rearrangement joins TRBV19 to TRBJ2-1; 12 nucleotides match TRBD2. Germline-derived CDR1 and CDR2 are LNHDA and SQIVND (reference sequence). V trimming: 9 bases; J trimming: 6 bases; junction bases outside the gene matches: 12. The CDR3 is 16 residues long.

The gene calls are TRBV19 and TRBJ1-5; tentatively, D is TRBD1 (5 bases). The V gene's germline CDR1 is LNHDA and CDR2 SQIVND (reference sequence). CDR3 size: 19 residues. Trimming removed 3 bases from V and 5 bases from J, with 26 bases in between. The CDR3 here is CASSIGGDDQGNLDQPQHF. The CDR3, as DNA: TGTGCCAGTAGTATCGGGGGAGACGACCAGGGAAATCTCGATCAGCCCCAGCATTTT.

This chain links TRBV15 with TRBJ2-2; no reliable D call. V was pared by 0 bases and J by 7 bases, with 12 bases between. CDR1 is LNHNV, CDR2 YYDKDF, per germline (reference sequence). This CDR3 is built from 15 residues. CDR3 in DNA: TGTGCCACCAGCAGAGAACCCTTGGGGATCGGGGAGCTGTTTTTT. It is translated as CATSREPLGIGELFF.

This clone occurred a few times. The chain combines TRBV14 with TRBJ1-1; a possible D gene is TRBD1 (6 bases). The CDR3 contains 15 residues. V lost 1 base and J 10 bases, leaving 19 bases between the germline ends. The V gene's germline CDR1 is SGHDN and CDR2 FVKESK. The CDR3 DNA is TGTGCCAGCAGCCAAGGAACCCCGGGGGCGGGAGTAGCTTTCTTT. The encoded protein is CASSQGTPGAGVAFF.

This rearrangement joins TRBV28 to TRBJ1-2; 9 bases line up with TRBD1. Germline V CDR1 and CDR2: MDHEN, SYDVKM. The CDR3 covers 11 residues. The CDR3 nucleotides read TGTGGAACAGGGGGCATCTATGGCTACACCTTC. This sequence encodes CGTGGIYGYTF.

For the CDR3, the DNA is TGTGCCAGCAGTGAATTTCAGGGTTTGTACGAGCAGTACTTC. Protein: CASSEFQGLYEQYF. The rearrangement uses TRBV2 and TRBJ2-7; D is perhaps TRBD1 (5 bases). CDR1 and CDR2 (germline): SNHLY, FYNNEI. CDR3 length equals 14 residues. Trimming left V 2 bases short and J 4 bases short, with 12 bases between. Supplemented by reference TRBV2 and TRBJ2-7, the full variable domain reads EPEVTQTPSHQVTQMGQEVILRCVPISNHLYFYWYRQILGQKVEFLVSFYNNEISEKSEIFDDQFSVERPDGSNFTLKIRSTKLEDSAMYFCASSEFQGLYEQYFGPGTRLTVT.

The gene calls are TRBV28 and TRBJ1-2, with 7 bases lining up with TRBD1. This CDR3 comprises 16 residues. CDR1 and CDR2 (germline): MDHEN, SYDVKM. V was clipped by 4 bases and J by 8 bases; unmatched bases: 16. CDR3 DNA: TGTGCCAGCAGTTCCGATGAAGACAGGGCGTTAAGCGGCTACACCTTC. Translated, it gives CASSSDEDRALSGYTF.

The genes are TRBV28 and TRBJ2-7; 10 bases map to TRBD2. The CDR3 is made up of 15 amino acids. With V trimmed by 6 bases and J by 6 bases, 11 bases remained unmatched. CDR1 and CDR2 (germline): MDHEN, SYDVKM. The CDR3 region is CASRGSAGGPPEQYF. The CDR3 DNA is TGTGCCAGCAGAGGATCAGCGGGGGGGCCCCCCGAGCAGTACTTC.

This chain connects TRBV3-1 (or the pseudogene TRBV3-2) to TRBJ1-5, with D unclear. Trimming pared 0 bases from V and 7 bases from J, leaving 7 bases between. This CDR3 is built from 13 residues. CDR1 LGHDT and CDR2 YNNKEL come from the germline V gene (reference sequence). CDR3 bases: TGTGCCAGCAGCCAAGATAGCCGGCAGCCCCAGCATTTT. Its protein product is CASSQDSRQPQHF.

The gene calls are TRBV28 and TRBJ2-5; no reliable D call. Per germline, CDR1 MDHEN and CDR2 SYDVKM. V lost 6 bases, J lost 1 base, and 12 bases lay in between. The CDR3 runs to 14 residues. The CDR3 DNA sequence: TGTGCCAGCAGACCTCAGGAATTCCAAGAGACCCAGTACTTC. Translation: CASRPQEFQETQYF.

This clone occurred once. The chain joins TRBV12-5 to TRBJ1-1; D remains ambiguous. CDR3 length: 14 residues. CDR1 and CDR2 from the germline V gene are LGHNT and FRNRAP. Trimming took 4 bases from V and 0 from J, leaving 9 bases between them. The CDR3 coding sequence is TGTGCTAGTGGTTCGGGCGCTATGAACACTGAAGCTTTCTTT. Residues: CASGSGAMNTEAFF.

The chain uses TRBV7-6 and TRBJ2-1, with 8 nucleotides matching TRBD2. The CDR3 is 15 residues long. The V and J ends lost 3 bases and 7 bases, in that order; junction bases with no gene match: 8. Germline V gene lookup returns CDR1 SGHVS and CDR2 FNYEAQ. In DNA form, the CDR3 reads TGTGCCAGCAGCTTTAGCCGGGGGGGGAAGAATGAGCAGTTCTTC. It specifies CASSFSRGGKNEQFF. The full variable domain, rest sourced from reference TRBV7-6 and TRBJ2-1, is GAGVSQSPRYKVTKRGQDVALRCDPISGHVSLYWYRQALGQGPEFLTYFNYEAQQDKSGLPNDRFSAERPEGSISTLTIQRTEQRDSAMYRCASSFSRGGKNEQFFGPGTRLTVL.

DNA of the CDR3: TGTGCCAGCAGCTTCCTGGGGGGGGAAATATCCTACGAGCAGTACTTC. It specifies CASSFLGGEISYEQYF. This chain joins TRBV11-2 and TRBJ2-7; 7 bases agree with TRBD2. There are 16 residues in the CDR3. In germline, CDR1 is SGHAT, CDR2 FQNNGV. Germline trimming cut 3 bases from V and 1 base from J; bases unmatched to any gene: 9.

The chain joins TRBV7-6 to TRBJ2-5; D is possibly TRBD1 or TRBD2 (6 bases each). The germline gives CDR1 SGHVS, CDR2 FNYEAQ. The CDR3 is 16 amino acids. Trimming cost V 1 base and J 4 bases, with 16 bases left between them. The CDR3 coding sequence is TGTGCCAGCAGCTTAGTTGAGGGGGGCGCGGGAGAGACCCAGTACTTC. Its translation is CASSLVEGGAGETQYF.

In nucleotides, the CDR3 is TGTGCCAGCAGCCAAGTTGGGGGCAATTCACCCCTCCACTTT. Translating gives CASSQVGGNSPLHF. V is TRBV3-1 (or the pseudogene TRBV3-2) and J is TRBJ1-6, with D possibly being TRBD1 (6 bases). This CDR3 has 14 amino acids. The V gene lost 1 base and the J gene lost 7 bases, with 8 bases spanning the gap. Looked up from germline, CDR1 is LGHDT and CDR2 is YNNKEL (reference sequence).

This chain connects TRBV28 to TRBJ1-2; 8 positions match TRBD1. Germline V CDR1 and CDR2: MDHEN, SYDVKM. This CDR3 is built from 14 residues. V gave up 3 bases and J gave up 7 bases; unmatched junction bases: 7. The CDR3 loop is CASSFTDRVFGYTF. CDR3 bases: TGTGCCAGCAGTTTCACGGACAGGGTCTTTGGCTACACCTTC.

The CDR3 reads CATSDLPRSGAADTQYF. DNA of the CDR3: TGTGCCACCAGTGATTTGCCCCGTAGCGGGGCTGCAGATACGCAGTATTTT. V gene TRBV24-1 combines with J gene TRBJ2-3, with 8 bases aligning to TRBD2. There are 17 residues in the CDR3. J gave up 4 bases and V 0 bases, and 8 bases lay outside the gene matches. CDR1 and CDR2 from the germline V gene are KGHDR and SFDVKD.

This clone showed up just a few times. J is TRBJ1-1 and V is TRBV6-2 or TRBV6-3; TRBD1 agrees at 7 bases. CDR1 and CDR2 (germline): MNHEY, SVGEGT. V dropped 5 bases and J dropped 4; count of bases not matched to a gene: 1. The CDR3 contains 12 residues. The CDR3, as DNA: TGTGCCAGCAGTAACAGGGGCACTGAAGCTTTCTTT. Amino acids: CASSNRGTEAFF.

In its sample, this clone was seen once. V and J are TRBV11-2 and TRBJ2-5, with TRBD1 identical over 10 bases. Germline V gene data show CDR1 as SGHAT and CDR2 as FQNNGV. This CDR3 is built from 16 residues. The ends lost 1 base at V and 4 bases at J; junction bases unmatched: 6. The CDR3 protein is CASSLALDRGTETQYF. CDR3 nucleotides: TGTGCCAGCAGCTTAGCCCTGGACAGGGGGACAGAGACCCAGTACTTC.

The CDR3 loop is CASSIGSQPQHF. The CDR3 nucleotides are TGTGCCAGTAGTATAGGATCTCAGCCCCAGCATTTT. The chain couples TRBV19 to TRBJ1-5; no clear D. V was pared by 1 base and J by 6 bases, with 4 bases between. Germline values: CDR1 LNHDA, CDR2 SQIVND (reference sequence). The CDR3 spans 12 residues.

The chain combines TRBV28 with TRBJ1-5; unclear D gene. V shed 5 bases and J shed 9 bases, with 11 bases lying between them. The CDR3 has 12 amino acids. The V gene's germline CDR1 is MDHEN and CDR2 SYDVKM. The CDR3 DNA reads as TGTGCCAGCAGTCCCCCCCTCCGGCCCCAGCATTTT. Translation gives CASSPPLRPQHF.

Only a few counts were recorded for this clone. One end of the junction fails to match germline, which may point to a read error. The chain uses TRBV4-3 and TRBJ1-2; D possibly corresponds to TRBD1 (5 bases). Germline CDR1 reads LGHNA; CDR2 reads YSLEER. This CDR3 contains 14 residues. DNA of the CDR3: TGCGCCAGCAGCCAAGATCCCACAGGCTATAGCTACACCTTC. The encoded protein is CASSQDPTGYSYTF.

CDR3 residues: CASSLTGTRTDTQYF. The CDR3 DNA reads as TGTGCCAGCAGTTTAACCGGGACTAGGACAGATACGCAGTATTTT. The genes are TRBV6-5 and TRBJ2-3, with 8 bases aligning to TRBD2. The CDR3 spans 15 residues. Looked up from germline, CDR1 is MNHEY and CDR2 is SVGAGI. Trimming at V came to 4 bases and at J to 3 bases, leaving 6 bases not matched to a gene.

As to this clone: The same CDR3 is also encoded by other DNA sequences in this sample. CDR3 amino acids: CASSGTVNQPQHF. DNA of the CDR3: TGTGCCAGTAGTGGGACAGTCAATCAGCCCCAGCATTTT. The rearrangement joins TRBV19 to TRBJ1-5; 7 nucleotides align to TRBD1. Germline-derived CDR1 and CDR2 are LNHDA and SQIVND (reference sequence). V shed 5 bases, J shed 3 bases, and the junction held 1 base outside the gene matches. This CDR3 contains 13 residues.

This chain connects TRBV29-1 to TRBJ1-1; D may be TRBD1 (6 bases). Germline CDR1 and CDR2: SQVTM and ANQGSEA. Trimming took off 4 bases at V and 2 bases at J, with 14 bases between the two ends. The CDR3 is 14 residues long. The CDR3 coding sequence is TGCAGCGTTGCCCTTAGACAGGCAAACACTGAAGCTTTCTTT. This translates into CSVALRQANTEAFF.

J is TRBJ1-3 and V is TRBV28, with 9 bases fitting TRBD1. The V segment lost 5 bases and the J segment 0 bases; nucleotides outside the gene matches: 5. The germline gives CDR1 MDHEN, CDR2 SYDVKM. CDR3 length equals 16 residues. The DNA of the CDR3 is TGTGCCAGCAGTCCCCCGGGACAGGGCTCTGGAAACACCATATATTTT. It codes for CASSPPGQGSGNTIYF.

The J gene is TRBJ1-2, the V gene TRBV2, with D hard to call. CDR1 SNHLY and CDR2 FYNNEI come from the germline V gene. The CDR3 totals 15 residues. The germline V and J ends were trimmed by 8 bases and 4 bases, with 20 bases remaining between them. In DNA form, the CDR3 reads TGTGCCAGCGGAATGCAGAGACATGCGACCTATGGCTACACCTTC. Amino acids: CASGMQRHATYGYTF.

This clone was seen only a few times. The J gene is TRBJ1-2, the V gene TRBV4-3; D gene ambiguous. The CDR3 sequence is 14 residues long. V dropped 11 bases and J dropped 8 bases, with 24 bases sitting between them. CDR1 and CDR2 (germline): LGHNA, YSLEER. For the CDR3, the DNA is TGCGCCCCCCCCCAACTCCACTCCTCGGACGGCTACACCTTC. It yields the protein CAPPQLHSSDGYTF.